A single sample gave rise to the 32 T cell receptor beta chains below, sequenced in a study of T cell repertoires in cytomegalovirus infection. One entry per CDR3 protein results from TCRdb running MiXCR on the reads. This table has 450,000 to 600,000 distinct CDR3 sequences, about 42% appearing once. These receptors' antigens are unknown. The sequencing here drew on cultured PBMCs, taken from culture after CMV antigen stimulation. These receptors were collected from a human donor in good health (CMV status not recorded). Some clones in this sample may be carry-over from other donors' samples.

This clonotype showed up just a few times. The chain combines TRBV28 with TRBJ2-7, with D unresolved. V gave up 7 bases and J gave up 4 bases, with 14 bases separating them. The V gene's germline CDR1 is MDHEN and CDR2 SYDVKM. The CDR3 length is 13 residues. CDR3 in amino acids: CASTTPHYYEQYF. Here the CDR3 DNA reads TGTGCCAGCACCACACCCCACTATTACGAGCAGTACTTC.

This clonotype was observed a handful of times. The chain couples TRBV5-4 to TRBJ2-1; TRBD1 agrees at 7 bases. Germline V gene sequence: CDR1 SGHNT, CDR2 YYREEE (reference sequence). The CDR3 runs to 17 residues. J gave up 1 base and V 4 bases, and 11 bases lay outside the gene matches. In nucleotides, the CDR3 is TGTGCCAGCAGCCCCCCCCGGACAGGTGGGTCCTACAATGAGCAGTTCTTC. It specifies CASSPPRTGGSYNEQFF.

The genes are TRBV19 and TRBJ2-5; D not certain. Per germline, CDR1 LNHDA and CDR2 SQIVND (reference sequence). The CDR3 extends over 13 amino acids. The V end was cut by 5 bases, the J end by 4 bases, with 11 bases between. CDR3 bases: TGTGCCAGTAGTCCACAAGCCGGAGAGACCCAGTACTTC. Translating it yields CASSPQAGETQYF.

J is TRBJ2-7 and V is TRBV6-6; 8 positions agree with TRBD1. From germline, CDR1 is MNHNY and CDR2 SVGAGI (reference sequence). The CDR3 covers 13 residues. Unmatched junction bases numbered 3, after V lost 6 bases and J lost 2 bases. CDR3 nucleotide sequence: TGTGCCAGCAGACCAGGGGGCCCCTACGAGCAGTACTTC. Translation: CASRPGGPYEQYF.

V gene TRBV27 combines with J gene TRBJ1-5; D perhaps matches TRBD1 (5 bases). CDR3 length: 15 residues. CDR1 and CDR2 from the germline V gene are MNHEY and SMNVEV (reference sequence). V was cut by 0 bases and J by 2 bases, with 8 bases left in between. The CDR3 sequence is CASSLSGRGNQPQHF. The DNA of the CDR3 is TGTGCCAGCAGTTTATCGGGCAGGGGCAATCAGCCCCAGCATTTT.

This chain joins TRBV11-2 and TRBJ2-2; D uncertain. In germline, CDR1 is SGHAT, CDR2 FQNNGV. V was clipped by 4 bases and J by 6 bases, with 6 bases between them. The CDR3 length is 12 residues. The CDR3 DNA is TGTGCCAGCAGCTCAGTGGCCGGGGAGCTGTTTTTT. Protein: CASSSVAGELFF.

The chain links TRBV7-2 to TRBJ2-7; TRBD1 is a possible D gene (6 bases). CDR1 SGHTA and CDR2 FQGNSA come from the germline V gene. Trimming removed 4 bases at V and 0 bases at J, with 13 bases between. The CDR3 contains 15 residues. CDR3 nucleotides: TGTGCCAGCAGCTACATTGTAGGGGGCTCCTACGAGCAGTACTTC. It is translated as CASSYIVGGSYEQYF.

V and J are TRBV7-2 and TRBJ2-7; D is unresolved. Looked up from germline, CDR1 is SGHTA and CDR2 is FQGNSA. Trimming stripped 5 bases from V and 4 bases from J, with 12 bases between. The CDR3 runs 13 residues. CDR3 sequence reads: CASSHPPPYEQYF. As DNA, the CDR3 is TGTGCCAGCAGCCACCCCCCCCCTTACGAGCAGTACTTC.

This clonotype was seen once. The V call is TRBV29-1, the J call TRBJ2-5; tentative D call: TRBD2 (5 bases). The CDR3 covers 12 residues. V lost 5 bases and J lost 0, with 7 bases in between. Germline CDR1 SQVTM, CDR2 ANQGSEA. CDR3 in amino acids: CSVSGNQETQYF. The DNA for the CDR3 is TGCAGCGTTTCGGGGAACCAAGAGACCCAGTACTTC.

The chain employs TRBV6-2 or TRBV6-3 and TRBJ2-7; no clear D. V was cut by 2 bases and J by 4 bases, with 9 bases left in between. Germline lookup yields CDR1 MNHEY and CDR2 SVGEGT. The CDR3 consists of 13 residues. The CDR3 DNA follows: TGTGCCAGCAGTTACGAGGCCGCGTACGAGCAGTACTTC. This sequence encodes CASSYEAAYEQYF.

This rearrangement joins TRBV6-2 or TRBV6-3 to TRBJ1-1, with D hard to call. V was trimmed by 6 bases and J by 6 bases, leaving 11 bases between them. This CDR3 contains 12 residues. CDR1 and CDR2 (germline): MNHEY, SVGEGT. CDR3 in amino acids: CASSRASAEAFF. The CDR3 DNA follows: TGTGCCAGCAGCCGGGCCAGCGCTGAAGCTTTCTTT.

The CDR3 spells CASSLAGWGNQPQHF. The CDR3 nucleotides read TGTGCCAGCAGCTTAGCCGGGTGGGGGAATCAGCCCCAGCATTTT. The chain carries TRBV7-2 and TRBJ1-5; D may be TRBD1 (5 bases). Trimming pared 0 bases from V and 4 bases from J, leaving 10 bases between. The CDR3 sequence is 15 residues long. Germline assignment: CDR1 SGHTA and CDR2 FQGNSA.

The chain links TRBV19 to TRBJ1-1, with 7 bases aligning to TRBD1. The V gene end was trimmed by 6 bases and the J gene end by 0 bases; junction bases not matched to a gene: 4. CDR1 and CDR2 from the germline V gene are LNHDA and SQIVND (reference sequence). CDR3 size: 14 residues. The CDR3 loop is CASRPQGVNTEAFF. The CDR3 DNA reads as TGTGCCAGTAGACCGCAGGGGGTGAACACTGAAGCTTTCTTT.

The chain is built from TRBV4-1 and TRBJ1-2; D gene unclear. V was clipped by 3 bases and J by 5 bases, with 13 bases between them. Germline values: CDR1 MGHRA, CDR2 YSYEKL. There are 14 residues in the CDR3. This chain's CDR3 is CASSHYGATYGYTF. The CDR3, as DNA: TGCGCCAGCAGCCATTATGGAGCGACTTATGGCTACACCTTC.

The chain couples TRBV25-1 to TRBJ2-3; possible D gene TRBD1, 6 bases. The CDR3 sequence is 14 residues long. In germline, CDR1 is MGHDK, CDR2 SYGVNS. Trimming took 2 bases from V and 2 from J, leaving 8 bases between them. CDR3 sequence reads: CASSEGTSTDTQYF. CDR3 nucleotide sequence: TGTGCCAGCAGTGAAGGGACATCCACAGATACGCAGTATTTT.

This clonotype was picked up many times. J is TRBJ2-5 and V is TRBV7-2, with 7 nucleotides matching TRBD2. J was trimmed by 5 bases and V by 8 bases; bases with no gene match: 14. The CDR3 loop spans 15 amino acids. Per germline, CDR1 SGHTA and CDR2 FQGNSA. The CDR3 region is CASQASGGAWETQYF. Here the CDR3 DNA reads TGTGCCAGCCAAGCCTCGGGAGGAGCCTGGGAGACCCAGTACTTC.

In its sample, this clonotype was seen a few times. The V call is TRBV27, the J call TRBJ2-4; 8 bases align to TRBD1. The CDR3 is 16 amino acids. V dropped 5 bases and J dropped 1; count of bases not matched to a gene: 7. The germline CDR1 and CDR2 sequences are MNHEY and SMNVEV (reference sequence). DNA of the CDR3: TGTGCCAGCAGTGACGGACAGGGAAAGGCCAAAAACATTCAGTACTTC. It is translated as CASSDGQGKAKNIQYF.

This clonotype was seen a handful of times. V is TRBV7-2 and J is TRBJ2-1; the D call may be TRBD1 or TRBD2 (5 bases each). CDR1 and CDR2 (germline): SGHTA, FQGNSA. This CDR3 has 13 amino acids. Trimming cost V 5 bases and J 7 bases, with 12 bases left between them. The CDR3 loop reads CASSLGPKNEQFF. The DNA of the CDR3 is TGTGCCAGCAGCCTGGGACCGAAAAATGAGCAGTTCTTC.

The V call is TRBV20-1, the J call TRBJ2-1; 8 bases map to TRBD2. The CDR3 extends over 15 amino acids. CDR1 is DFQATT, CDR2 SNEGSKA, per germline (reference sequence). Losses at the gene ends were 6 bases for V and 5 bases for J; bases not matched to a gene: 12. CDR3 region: CSAGRGGWGNNEQFF. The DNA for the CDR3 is TGCAGTGCAGGTCGGGGGGGTTGGGGGAACAATGAGCAGTTCTTC.

For the CDR3, the DNA is TGTGCCAGCCTAAGCGGGAGTAGGAACGAGCAGTACTTC. Protein sequence: CASLSGSRNEQYF. The V call is TRBV7-2, the J call TRBJ2-7; 8 bases align to TRBD2. Germline lookup yields CDR1 SGHTA and CDR2 FQGNSA. CDR3 length equals 13 residues. V shed 8 bases and J 5 bases; nucleotides not matched to a gene: 8.

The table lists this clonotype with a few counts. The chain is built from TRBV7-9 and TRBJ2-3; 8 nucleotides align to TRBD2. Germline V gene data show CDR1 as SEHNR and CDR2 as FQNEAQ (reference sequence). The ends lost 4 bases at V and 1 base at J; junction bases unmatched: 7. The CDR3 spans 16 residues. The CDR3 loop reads CASSSRLTSGTDTQYF. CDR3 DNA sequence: TGTGCCAGCAGCTCCCGGTTGACTAGCGGCACAGATACGCAGTATTTT. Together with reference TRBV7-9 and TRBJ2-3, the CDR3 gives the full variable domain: DTGVSQNPRHKITKRGQNVTFRCDPISEHNRLYWYRQTLGQGPEFLTYFQNEAQLEKSRLLSDRFSAERPKGSFSTLEIQRTEQGDSAMYLCASSSRLTSGTDTQYFGPGTRLTVL.

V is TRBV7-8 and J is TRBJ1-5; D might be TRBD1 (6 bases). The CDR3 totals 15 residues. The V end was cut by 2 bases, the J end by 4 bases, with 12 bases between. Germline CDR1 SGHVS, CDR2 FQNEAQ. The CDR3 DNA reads TGTGCCAGCAGCTTACTACAGGGAGTAAATCAGCCCCAGCATTTT. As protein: CASSLLQGVNQPQHF.

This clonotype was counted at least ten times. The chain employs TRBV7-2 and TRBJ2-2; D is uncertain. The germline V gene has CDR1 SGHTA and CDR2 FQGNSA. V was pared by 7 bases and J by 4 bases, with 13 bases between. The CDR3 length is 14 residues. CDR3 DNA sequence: TGTGCCAGCAACCTTCTGGGGATCACCGGGGAGCTGTTTTTT. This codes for CASNLLGITGELFF.

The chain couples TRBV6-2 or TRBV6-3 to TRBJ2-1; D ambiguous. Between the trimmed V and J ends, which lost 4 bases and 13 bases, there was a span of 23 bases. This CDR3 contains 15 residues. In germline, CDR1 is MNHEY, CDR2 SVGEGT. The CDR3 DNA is TGTGCCAGCAGTTCCTCCTCGGACCGCACTCAAGAACAGTTCTTC. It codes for CASSSSSDRTQEQFF.

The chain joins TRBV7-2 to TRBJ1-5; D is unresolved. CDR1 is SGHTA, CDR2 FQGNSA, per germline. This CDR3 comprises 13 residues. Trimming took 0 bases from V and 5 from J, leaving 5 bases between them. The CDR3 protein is CASSLASYQPQHF. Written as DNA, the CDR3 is TGTGCCAGCAGCTTAGCTTCATATCAGCCCCAGCATTTT.

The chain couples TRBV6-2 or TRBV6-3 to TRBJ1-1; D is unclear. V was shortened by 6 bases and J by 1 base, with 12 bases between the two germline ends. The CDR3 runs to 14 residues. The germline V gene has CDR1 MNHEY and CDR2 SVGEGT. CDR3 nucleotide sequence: TGTGCCAGCAGGCCCGGACGGCCGAACACTGAAGCTTTCTTT. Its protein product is CASRPGRPNTEAFF.

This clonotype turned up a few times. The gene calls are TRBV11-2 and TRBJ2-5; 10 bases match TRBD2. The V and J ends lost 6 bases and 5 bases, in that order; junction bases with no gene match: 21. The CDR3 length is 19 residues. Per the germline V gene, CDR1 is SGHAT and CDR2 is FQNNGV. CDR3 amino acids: CASSSIPPKREGQGETQYF. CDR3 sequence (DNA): TGTGCCAGCAGTTCCATCCCCCCCAAGCGGGAGGGCCAGGGTGAGACCCAGTACTTC.

The CDR3 loop is CASSSGWETQYF. DNA for the CDR3: TGTGCCAGCAGCTCCGGCTGGGAGACCCAGTACTTC. The J gene is TRBJ2-5, the V gene TRBV7-6; D unclear. V lost 4 bases, J lost 5 bases, and 8 bases lay in between. CDR3 length: 12 amino acids. Germline values: CDR1 SGHVS, CDR2 FNYEAQ.

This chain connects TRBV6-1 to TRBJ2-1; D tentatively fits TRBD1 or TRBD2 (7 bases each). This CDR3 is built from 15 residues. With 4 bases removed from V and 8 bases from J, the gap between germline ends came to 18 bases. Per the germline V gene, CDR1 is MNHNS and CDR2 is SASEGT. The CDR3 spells CASSVGGTVRHEQFF. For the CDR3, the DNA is TGTGCCAGCAGTGTGGGAGGGACAGTGAGACATGAGCAGTTCTTC.

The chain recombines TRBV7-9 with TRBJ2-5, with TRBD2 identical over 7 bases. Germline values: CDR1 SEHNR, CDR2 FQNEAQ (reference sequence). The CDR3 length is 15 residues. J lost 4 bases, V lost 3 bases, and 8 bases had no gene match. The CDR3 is CASSFVAGRGETQYF. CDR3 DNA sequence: TGTGCCAGCAGCTTTGTAGCGGGCCGAGGAGAGACCCAGTACTTC.

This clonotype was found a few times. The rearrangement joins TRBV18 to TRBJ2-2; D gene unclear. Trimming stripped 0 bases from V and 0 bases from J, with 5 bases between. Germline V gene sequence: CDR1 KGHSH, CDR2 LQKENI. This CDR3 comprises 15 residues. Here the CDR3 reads CASSPPQPNTGELFF. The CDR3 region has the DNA TGTGCCAGCTCACCACCCCAGCCGAACACCGGGGAGCTGTTTTTT.

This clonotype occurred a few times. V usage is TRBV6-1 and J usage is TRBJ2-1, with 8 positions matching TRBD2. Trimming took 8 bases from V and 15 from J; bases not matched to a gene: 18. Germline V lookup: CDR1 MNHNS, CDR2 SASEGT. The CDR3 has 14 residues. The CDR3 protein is CASGGRGVAGSGFF. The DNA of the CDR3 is TGTGCCAGCGGGGGTCGGGGGGTAGCGGGATCCGGGTTCTTC.